The 14 T cell receptor beta chains below all came from one sample that was sequenced in a study of blood T cell repertoires in COVID-19. Profiling relied on immunoSEQ multiplex PCR, and the TCRdb table lists in-frame clones only, not all of them. This table holds almost 350,000 clones, approximately 89% found once. Sequenced: peripheral blood. Receptors originate from a woman aged 55 to 70 with COVID-19, enrolled during active disease.

The sample holds one count of this clone. The CDR3 is CASSLALGGDTEAFF. The DNA for the CDR3 is TGTGCCAGCAGCTTGGCCCTGGGCGGGGACACTGAAGCTTTCTTT. The rearrangement uses TRBV5-4 and TRBJ1-1; D uncertain. The CDR3 sequence is 15 residues long. The germline gives CDR1 SGHNT, CDR2 YYREEE (reference sequence). V was pared by 0 bases and J by 3 bases, with 12 bases between.

The chain recombines TRBV5-1 with TRBJ2-7, with 7 bases fitting TRBD1. Trimming took 4 bases from V and 2 from J; bases not matched to a gene: 6. The length of the CDR3 is 14 residues. CDR1 SGHRS and CDR2 YFSETQ come from the germline V gene. CDR3 loop: CASSIRTGAYEQYF. In DNA, the CDR3 is TGCGCCAGCAGCATCAGGACAGGAGCCTACGAGCAGTACTTC.

The chain employs TRBV7-3 and TRBJ2-2, with D maybe TRBD1 (6 bases). Per the germline V gene, CDR1 is SGHTA and CDR2 is FQGTGA. CDR3 length: 15 amino acids. Trimming shortened V by 10 bases and J by 0 bases, and 15 bases separated the two germline ends. This CDR3 is CATQGIATNTGELFF. In DNA, the CDR3 is TGTGCCACCCAGGGGATAGCAACGAACACCGGGGAGCTGTTTTTT.

The rearrangement joins TRBV28 to TRBJ1-2; TRBD1 is a possible D gene (5 bases). The CDR3 extends over 14 amino acids. The germline V and J ends were trimmed by 5 bases and 4 bases, with 14 bases remaining between them. CDR1 and CDR2 from the germline V gene are MDHEN and SYDVKM. CDR3 sequence: CASSPPTGRYGYTF. DNA of the CDR3: TGTGCCAGCAGTCCACCCACAGGCCGCTATGGCTACACCTTC.

Notes on this clone: Distinct nucleotide sequences in the sample also encode this CDR3. The rearrangement joins TRBV7-2 to TRBJ1-6; 8 nucleotides agree with TRBD1. The V and J ends lost 3 bases and 0 bases, in that order; junction bases with no gene match: 4. The CDR3 contains 17 residues. Germline V CDR1 and CDR2: SGHTA, FQGNSA. This chain's CDR3 is CASSLRTGSSYNSPLHF. The CDR3 DNA is TGTGCCAGCAGCTTGAGGACAGGGAGCTCCTATAATTCACCCCTCCACTTT. The whole variable domain, remainder taken from reference TRBV7-2 and TRBJ1-6, is GAGVSQSPSNKVTEKGKDVELRCDPISGHTALYWYRQSLGQGLEFLIYFQGNSAPDKSGLPSDRFSAERTGGSVSTLTIQRTQQEDSAVYLCASSLRTGSSYNSPLHFGNGTRLTVT.

This CDR3 is CASSLRGNIHEQYF. The CDR3, as DNA: TGCGCCAGCAGTTTAAGGGGGAACATACACGAGCAGTACTTC. The chain has TRBV4-1 and TRBJ2-7; D is perhaps TRBD1 (6 bases). Trimming removed 6 bases at V and 5 bases at J, with 17 bases between. The CDR3 spans 14 residues. Per germline, CDR1 MGHRA and CDR2 YSYEKL.

V and J are TRBV4-1 and TRBJ2-2; TRBD2 agrees at 12 bases. The CDR3 spans 17 residues. Germline assignment: CDR1 MGHRA and CDR2 YSYEKL. Losses at the gene ends were 6 bases for V and 4 bases for J; bases not matched to a gene: 9. CDR3 residues: CASSPSGGAFGTGELFF. CDR3 DNA: TGCGCCAGCAGTCCTAGCGGGGGGGCCTTTGGCACCGGGGAGCTGTTTTTT.

This clone was seen a single time. The V and J genes are TRBV28 and TRBJ1-2, with unresolved D. This CDR3 comprises 13 residues. With 3 bases removed from V and 8 bases from J, the gap between germline ends came to 13 bases. Germline loops: CDR1 MDHEN, CDR2 SYDVKM. CDR3 nucleotide sequence: TGTGCCAGCAGTTTGATACCGGAGAGCGGCTACACCTTC. Protein: CASSLIPESGYTF.

The chain employs TRBV25-1 and TRBJ1-2; maybe TRBD1 (5 bases). The CDR3 runs to 14 residues. Germline lookup yields CDR1 MGHDK and CDR2 SYGVNS. V was trimmed by 5 bases and J by 3 bases, leaving 13 bases between them. CDR3 loop: CASSPGRRDYGYTF. DNA for the CDR3: TGTGCCAGCAGTCCAGGGAGGAGGGACTATGGCTACACCTTC.

As to this clone: Different DNA sequences within this sample yield the same CDR3. V and J are TRBV18 and TRBJ1-6, with D uncertain. Germline V gene data show CDR1 as KGHSH and CDR2 as LQKENI. With 2 bases removed from V and 10 bases from J, the gap between germline ends came to 12 bases. The CDR3 has 14 residues. The CDR3 loop is CASSPGGGGSPLHF. The CDR3, as DNA: TGTGCCAGCTCACCAGGAGGAGGCGGATCACCCCTCCACTTT.

The CDR3 DNA is TGCAGCGTGGGACTAGCGGGGACCCAAGAGACCCAGTACTTC. The encoded protein is CSVGLAGTQETQYF. The chain uses TRBV29-1 and TRBJ2-5, with TRBD2 matching 13 bases. The CDR3 length is 14 residues. Unmatched junction bases numbered 2, after V lost 6 bases and J lost 1 base. CDR1 is SQVTM and CDR2 is ANQGSEA in the germline V gene.

For this clone: A read error may account for a junction end that differs from germline. The chain links TRBV2 to TRBJ1-1; 8 bases line up with TRBD1. This CDR3 comprises 15 residues. CDR1 and CDR2 from the germline V gene are SNHLY and FYNNEI. CDR3 region: CASSQAVQGGAEAFF. Written as DNA, the CDR3 is TGTGCCAGCAGTCAAGCAGTACAGGGGGGCGCTGAAGCTTTCTTT.

V is TRBV5-1 and J is TRBJ2-7, with TRBD1 identical over 9 bases. The V gene end was trimmed by 3 bases and the J gene end by 2 bases; junction bases not matched to a gene: 3. CDR3 length equals 14 residues. CDR1 is SGHRS, CDR2 YFSETQ, per germline. The CDR3 spells CASSSGQGTYEQYF. CDR3 bases: TGCGCCAGCAGCTCGGGACAGGGTACCTACGAGCAGTACTTC.

The rearrangement uses TRBV5-5 and TRBJ1-1, with 7 bases fitting TRBD1. The CDR3 sequence is 15 residues long. CDR1 and CDR2 (germline): SGHKS, YYEKEE (reference sequence). J gave up 0 bases and V 4 bases, and 6 bases lay outside the gene matches. CDR3 in DNA: TGTGCCAGCAGCATCCCCGGGACAGTGAACACTGAAGCTTTCTTT. This sequence encodes CASSIPGTVNTEAFF. Based on the CDR3 plus reference TRBV5-5 and TRBJ1-1, the full variable domain is DAGVTQSPTHLIKTRGQQVTLRCSPISGHKSVSWYQQVLGQGPQFIFQYYEKEERGRGNFPDRFSARQFPNYSSELNVNALLLGDSALYLCASSIPGTVNTEAFFGQGTRLTVV.